This entry lists 24 T cell receptor beta chains sequenced from one sample in a study of blood T cell repertoires in COVID-19. Clones were read by immunoSEQ multiplex PCR, and TCRdb kept only the in-frame ones, dropping some. Seen here are hundreds of thousands of clones, about nine tenths observed once, and the top ten hold 5.5% to 7.5%. The sequencing input was peripheral blood. These receptors originate from a woman between 65 and 79 years old with COVID-19, enrolled during active disease.

The V gene is TRBV7-9, the J gene TRBJ1-1; TRBD1 is a possible D gene (5 bases). Trimming shortened V by 2 bases and J by 5 bases, and 15 bases separated the two germline ends. Germline-derived CDR1 and CDR2 are SEHNR and FQNEAQ (reference sequence). This CDR3 has 15 residues. CDR3 sequence: CASSLPPGEGTEAFF. CDR3 nucleotides: TGTGCCAGCAGCTTACCCCCCGGGGAGGGGACTGAAGCTTTCTTT.

The V and J genes are TRBV5-1 and TRBJ2-6; 12 bases line up with TRBD1. The junction had 4 bases not matched to a gene; V was cut back by 2 bases and J by 1 base. Germline-derived CDR1 and CDR2 are SGHRS and YFSETQ. The CDR3 extends over 18 amino acids. CDR3 bases: TGCGCCAGCAGCTTCTTGGGACAGGGGGCGTCTGGGGCCAACGTCCTGACTTTC. Amino acids: CASSFLGQGASGANVLTF.

In regard to this clone: Germline and junction disagree at one end, which may indicate a read error. The chain carries TRBV29-1 and TRBJ2-1; TRBD1 matches 8 bases. Per the germline V gene, CDR1 is SQVTM and CDR2 is ANQGSEA. The CDR3 spans 11 residues. The CDR3 DNA sequence: TGCAGCGGGGACAGGTACAGTGAGCAGTTCTTC. Its protein is CSGDRYSEQFF.

The rearrangement uses TRBV7-2 and TRBJ1-3; D unresolved. The V gene's germline CDR1 is SGHTA and CDR2 FQGNSA. This CDR3 has 15 residues. The ends were cut back, 0 bases at V and 0 bases at J, with 6 bases in the middle. CDR3 protein: CASSLALASGNTIYF. For the CDR3, the DNA is TGTGCCAGCAGCTTAGCTTTGGCCTCTGGAAACACCATATATTTT. Drawing the rest from reference TRBV7-2 and TRBJ1-3, the complete variable domain is GAGVSQSPSNKVTEKGKDVELRCDPISGHTALYWYRQSLGQGLEFLIYFQGNSAPDKSGLPSDRFSAERTGGSVSTLTIQRTQQEDSAVYLCASSLALASGNTIYFGEGSWLTVV.

The chain is built from TRBV6-5 and TRBJ2-3; unclear D gene. The ends were cut back, 2 bases at V and 0 bases at J, with 6 bases in the middle. The CDR3 runs to 14 residues. Germline CDR1 reads MNHEY; CDR2 reads SVGAGI. In DNA form, the CDR3 reads TGTGCCAGCAGTTACCTTACAAGCACAGATACGCAGTATTTT. It specifies CASSYLTSTDTQYF.

The chain joins TRBV10-3 to TRBJ2-5; 11 positions agree with TRBD1. The CDR3 covers 14 residues. Germline CDR1 is ENHRY and CDR2 is SYGVKD. V gave up 7 bases and J gave up 2 bases; unmatched junction bases: 3. CDR3 amino acids: CAITRDRGQETQYF. The CDR3 coding sequence is TGTGCCATCACTAGGGACAGGGGGCAAGAGACCCAGTACTTC.

This chain uses TRBV19 with TRBJ1-2; D is unclear. CDR1 LNHDA and CDR2 SQIVND come from the germline V gene (reference sequence). CDR3 length: 13 amino acids. Trimming cost V 3 bases and J 8 bases, with 13 bases left between them. This chain's CDR3 is CASSMFQYQGYTF. As DNA, the CDR3 is TGTGCCAGTAGTATGTTCCAGTACCAAGGCTACACCTTC.

The genes are TRBV13 and TRBJ2-5; 9 bases fit TRBD1. The J segment lost 2 bases and the V segment lost 5 bases, leaving 6 bases of the junction unmatched. CDR3 length equals 15 residues. Germline CDR1 is PRHDT and CDR2 is FYEKMQ (reference sequence). The CDR3 region is CASSGLGTGQETQYF. The CDR3 DNA follows: TGTGCCAGCAGCGGTCTGGGGACAGGGCAAGAGACCCAGTACTTC. The full variable domain, in which reference TRBV13 and TRBJ2-5 provide the parts outside the CDR3, is AAGVIQSPRHLIKEKRETATLKCYPIPRHDTVYWYQQGPGQDPQFLISFYEKMQSDKGSIPDRFSAQQFSDYHSELNMSSLELGDSALYFCASSGLGTGQETQYFGPGTRLLVL.

The rearrangement links TRBV9 to TRBJ2-7, with 9 nucleotides matching TRBD1. The V and J ends lost 4 bases and 4 bases, in that order; junction bases with no gene match: 12. Germline CDR1 SGDLS, CDR2 YYNGEE. This CDR3 comprises 16 residues. CDR3: CASSKTSGTGSYEQYF. CDR3 DNA: TGTGCCAGCAGCAAAACATCCGGGACAGGGAGTTACGAGCAGTACTTC.

V is TRBV6-2 or TRBV6-3 and J is TRBJ1-1; 10 bases are shared with TRBD1. The CDR3 extends over 16 amino acids. CDR1 is MNHEY, CDR2 SVGEGT, per germline. With 4 bases clipped from V and 5 bases from J, the junction kept 10 bases outside the gene matches. CDR3 sequence: CASSSRDRGFGTEAFF. The CDR3 bases are TGTGCCAGCAGTTCCCGGGACAGGGGATTCGGGACTGAAGCTTTCTTT.

The chain uses TRBV24-1 and TRBJ2-3; unclear D gene. The CDR3 spans 15 residues. Per germline, CDR1 KGHDR and CDR2 SFDVKD. V was shortened by 3 bases and J by 3 bases, with 12 bases between the two germline ends. CDR3 in DNA: TGTGCCACCAGTGATCCCGGGTCCCGGACAGATACGCAGTATTTT. Its protein is CATSDPGSRTDTQYF.

This rearrangement joins TRBV10-3 to TRBJ2-3, with a possible D match to TRBD2 (6 bases). The germline V gene has CDR1 ENHRY and CDR2 SYGVKD. The CDR3 covers 17 residues. Deletions cut 4 bases from V and 2 bases from J, with 19 bases between. CDR3 amino acids: CAISAPSGGELTDTQYF. The DNA for the CDR3 is TGTGCCATCAGTGCCCCATCCGGCGGGGAGCTCACAGATACGCAGTATTTT.

Regarding this clone: Other DNA sequences from this sample encode an identical CDR3 as well. The CDR3 nucleotides read TGTGCCAGCAGTTACCGGAACACTGAAGCTTTCTTT. Translating gives CASSYRNTEAFF. This chain connects TRBV6-5 to TRBJ1-1, with no clear D. The length of the CDR3 is 12 residues. Trimming removed 2 bases from V and 1 base from J, with 2 bases in between. CDR1 MNHEY and CDR2 SVGAGI come from the germline V gene.

V and J are TRBV27 and TRBJ2-7, with a weak D call TRBD2 (6 bases). V was cut by 2 bases and J by 5 bases, with 16 bases left in between. This CDR3 contains 15 residues. CDR1 and CDR2 from the germline V gene are MNHEY and SMNVEV (reference sequence). The DNA for the CDR3 is TGTGCCAGCAGTTTAGGAGGGGAAGCTTTTGACGAGCAGTACTTC. Translation: CASSLGGEAFDEQYF.

V is TRBV6-5 and J is TRBJ1-4, with unresolved D. The CDR3 sequence is 15 residues long. Germline loops: CDR1 MNHEY, CDR2 SVGAGI. V gave up 6 bases and J gave up 8 bases, with 19 bases separating them. The CDR3, as DNA: TGTGCCAGCAGCGAGGGTGGCAGAGAAGGGGAAAAACTGTTTTTT. This codes for CASSEGGREGEKLFF.

This clone was detected only once. Relative to the germline gene, one junction end is altered; a read error may explain this. The rearrangement uses TRBV12-3 or TRBV12-4 and TRBJ1-2; 7 nucleotides match TRBD1. The CDR3 loop spans 12 amino acids. The CDR3 DNA sequence: TGTGCCAGCAGATTGGGACAGCGATCGCTTAACTTC. Its protein product is CASRLGQRSLNF.

This clone was seen a handful of times. CDR3 sequence (DNA): TGTGCCAGAAAGACAGCCTATGGCTACACCTTC. Its translation is CARKTAYGYTF. This sequence joins TRBV2 and TRBJ1-2; a weak D match, TRBD1 (5 bases). The CDR3 contains 11 residues. V lost 9 bases, J lost 4 bases, and 9 bases lay in between. In germline, CDR1 is SNHLY, CDR2 FYNNEI.

This rearrangement joins TRBV6-2 or TRBV6-3 to TRBJ2-2; 9 nucleotides align to TRBD2. CDR3 length: 16 residues. With 6 bases clipped from V and 4 bases from J, the junction kept 9 bases outside the gene matches. Germline loops: CDR1 MNHEY, CDR2 SVGEGT. CDR3 DNA sequence: TGTGCCAGCAGCCGCGGCGGGACTAGCAGCACCGGGGAGCTGTTTTTT. Translated, it gives CASSRGGTSSTGELFF.

The chain carries TRBV5-1 and TRBJ1-3, with D unclear. Germline CDR1 is SGHRS and CDR2 is YFSETQ. V was cut by 5 bases and J by 0 bases, with 9 bases left in between. This CDR3 is 14 amino acids long. The CDR3 DNA sequence: TGCGCCAGCAGAGCTAGTACCTCTGGAAACACCATATATTTT. It is translated as CASRASTSGNTIYF.

This clone was observed once. The gene calls are TRBV5-5 and TRBJ2-7, with 7 positions matching TRBD1. CDR3 length equals 14 residues. With V trimmed by 4 bases and J by 2 bases, 6 bases remained unmatched. The V gene's germline CDR1 is SGHKS and CDR2 YYEKEE (reference sequence). The CDR3 spells CASSPGQNPYEQYF. The CDR3 DNA is TGTGCCAGCAGCCCGGGACAGAATCCCTACGAGCAGTACTTC. The whole variable domain, remainder taken from reference TRBV5-5 and TRBJ2-7, is DAGVTQSPTHLIKTRGQQVTLRCSPISGHKSVSWYQQVLGQGPQFIFQYYEKEERGRGNFPDRFSARQFPNYSSELNVNALLLGDSALYLCASSPGQNPYEQYFGPGTRLTVT.

V gene TRBV7-2 combines with J gene TRBJ2-7; TRBD1 matches at 7 bases. Unmatched junction bases numbered 14, after V lost 4 bases and J lost 5 bases. Germline V gene sequence: CDR1 SGHTA, CDR2 FQGNSA. This CDR3 contains 16 residues. The CDR3 here is CASSSQNRGNLHEQYF. CDR3 in DNA: TGTGCCAGCAGCTCACAAAACAGGGGAAATTTGCACGAGCAGTACTTC.

V usage is TRBV30 and J usage is TRBJ1-1, with 7 bases aligning to TRBD1. Germline V gene data show CDR1 as GTSNPN and CDR2 as SVGIG (reference sequence). This CDR3 has 13 residues. J gave up 2 bases and V 3 bases, and 3 bases lay outside the gene matches. The CDR3 loop reads CAWRRGGNTEAFF. In DNA, the CDR3 is TGTGCCTGGAGGAGAGGGGGCAACACTGAAGCTTTCTTT.

CDR3 in amino acids: CASSGRAIQTQYF. CDR3 nucleotides: TGTGCCAGCAGCGGGCGGGCTATACAGACCCAGTACTTC. The chain is built from TRBV7-2 and TRBJ2-5; tentative D call: TRBD2 (5 bases). The CDR3 runs 13 residues. Germline V gene sequence: CDR1 SGHTA, CDR2 FQGNSA. Deletions cut 5 bases from V and 6 bases from J, with 13 bases between.

This chain links TRBV27 with TRBJ1-5, with D unclear. CDR1 and CDR2 (germline): MNHEY, SMNVEV (reference sequence). V dropped 5 bases and J dropped 7 bases, with 9 bases sitting between them. The CDR3 runs 12 residues. The CDR3 coding sequence is TGTGCCAGCAGTCCCAGAGGGCAGCCCCAGCATTTT. It translates to CASSPRGQPQHF.